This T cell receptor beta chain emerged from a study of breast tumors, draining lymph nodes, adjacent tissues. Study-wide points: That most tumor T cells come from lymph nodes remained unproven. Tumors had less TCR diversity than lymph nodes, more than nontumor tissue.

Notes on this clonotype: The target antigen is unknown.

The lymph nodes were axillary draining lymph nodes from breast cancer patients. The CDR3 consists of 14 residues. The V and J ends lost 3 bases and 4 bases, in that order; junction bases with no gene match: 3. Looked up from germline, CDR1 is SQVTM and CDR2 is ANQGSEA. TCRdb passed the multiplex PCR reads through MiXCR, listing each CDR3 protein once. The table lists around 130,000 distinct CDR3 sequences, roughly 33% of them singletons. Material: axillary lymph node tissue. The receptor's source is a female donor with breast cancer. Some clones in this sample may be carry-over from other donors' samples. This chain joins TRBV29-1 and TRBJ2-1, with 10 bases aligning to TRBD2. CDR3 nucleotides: TGCAGCGTTGATAGCGGGGGGCCATACAATGAGCAGTTCTTC. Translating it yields CSVDSGGPYNEQFF.